This T cell receptor (beta chain) was recorded in a study of cytomegalovirus exposure and HLA in healthy donors. Points on this clone: Antigen specificity is unknown.

Study observations and caveats: High sensitivity and specificity were reportedly achieved when the classifier diagnosed cytomegalovirus status. Overall, about 160 TCR beta chains were annotated as cytomegalovirus-associated. For most TCR sequences rarity was the rule, although some public TCRs occurred in many donors.

From germline, CDR1 is MNHNS and CDR2 SASEGT. CDR3 length: 15 amino acids. Germline trimming cut 5 bases from V and 6 bases from J; bases unmatched to any gene: 10. The assay was immunoSEQ multiplex PCR, and TCRdb's table has in-frame clones only and misses some. The top ten hold 0.8% to 1.2% of the sample, which has about 220,000 clones, approximately 90% seen once. The sequence came from a woman aged 18-29 years in good health and CMV-seronegative. This chain connects TRBV6-1 to TRBJ1-5; 7 bases are shared with TRBD1. The specimen sequenced was PBMCs. DNA of the CDR3: TGTGCCAGCAGTCCCTCGACAGGGAAGAGTCAGCCCCAGCATTTT. It specifies CASSPSTGKSQPQHF.